This T cell receptor beta chain was captured in a study of blood T cell repertoires in COVID-19. In the study overall: COVID-19 samples from acute and convalescent phases originated in the United States, Italy and Spain. The analysed material was cDNA or gDNA that came from T cells, B-cell-depleted T cells, or PBMCs.

Authors' methods: For nucleated cells, counts were estimated from reference gene primer amplification. The repertoire was sequenced with immunoSEQ multiplex PCR; TCRdb's copy has only in-frame clones and lacks some. The V and J calls and the clone size are those of that table, but D and trimming were determined from the DNA. The table lists roughly 290,000 clones, 70% to 90% of them singletons. Sequencing used peripheral blood. The TCR sequence derives from a woman aged 55-70 years with acute or convalescent COVID-19.

This CDR3 is CASSLRGRGYGYTF. The DNA of the CDR3 is TGTGCCAGCAGCTTACGAGGCAGGGGCTATGGCTACACCTTC. The genes are TRBV7-9 and TRBJ1-2; the D gene is possibly TRBD1 (6 bases). The germline gives CDR1 SEHNR, CDR2 FQNEAQ (reference sequence). The germline V and J ends were trimmed by 2 bases and 4 bases, with 11 bases remaining between them. The CDR3 is 14 residues long.